These 7 T cell receptor beta chains share one sample of origin, sequenced in a study of patients and donors after allogeneic stem cell transplantation. TCRdb ran MiXCR on the RT-PCR reads and lists one entry per CDR3 protein. The data show over 350,000 distinct CDR3 sequences, 15% to 20% seen once. Source material: blood, either unsorted or a sorted T cell fraction (not recorded which). Every receptor here comes from a human donor who was either an allogeneic HSCT recipient or a stem cell or donor lymphocyte infusion donor (not recorded which). It is not recorded whose cells these are; they may come from a transplant donor.

The chain is built from TRBV7-8 and TRBJ2-7, with TRBD1 identical over 11 bases. Germline assignment: CDR1 SGHVS and CDR2 FQNEAQ. The ends lost 0 bases at V and 7 bases at J; junction bases unmatched: 11. The CDR3 loop spans 17 amino acids. CDR3 DNA: TGTGCCAGCAGCTTAGCTTTAAGGACAGGGGGCTTCGGGGAGCAGTACTTC. Its translation is CASSLALRTGGFGEQYF.

This clonotype appeared a few times. The V call is TRBV12-3 or TRBV12-4, the J call TRBJ1-5; no firm D call. With 5 bases removed from V and 0 bases from J, the gap between germline ends came to 8 bases. The CDR3 is 14 amino acids. The CDR3 is CASSPVVSNQPQHF. Written as DNA, the CDR3 is TGTGCCAGCAGTCCGGTGGTTAGCAATCAGCCCCAGCATTTT.

This clonotype has a handful of counts. This chain links TRBV4-2 with TRBJ1-6; 8 nucleotides line up with TRBD1. The CDR3 covers 15 residues. Germline V gene sequence: CDR1 LGHNA, CDR2 YNFKEQ. The junction had 4 bases not matched to a gene; V was cut back by 4 bases and J by 5 bases. The CDR3 loop is CASSLSTGDNSPLHF. The DNA of the CDR3 is TGTGCCAGCAGCCTCTCGACAGGGGATAATTCACCCCTCCACTTT.

CDR3 sequence: CASSPDSLSNSPLHF. The CDR3 coding sequence is TGTGCCAGCAGTCCTGACAGTCTTTCTAATTCACCCCTCCACTTT. The V and J genes are TRBV12-3 or TRBV12-4 and TRBJ1-6; perhaps TRBD1 as D (5 bases). This CDR3 has 15 amino acids. V lost 5 bases and J lost 6, with 14 bases in between.

The gene calls are TRBV4-3 and TRBJ2-5, with D perhaps TRBD2 (5 bases). The CDR3 runs 14 residues. The V and J ends lost 1 base and 9 bases respectively, with 15 bases between them. Germline values: CDR1 LGHNA, CDR2 YSLEER. In DNA form, the CDR3 reads TGCGCCAGCAGCCAAGTGGGTCTGGTCGGGGCCCAGTACTTC. Translating gives CASSQVGLVGAQYF.

The chain has TRBV20-1 and TRBJ1-1; 11 bases align to TRBD1. The germline V gene has CDR1 DFQATT and CDR2 SNEGSKA (reference sequence). CDR3 size: 14 residues. V was clipped by 5 bases and J by 5 bases; unmatched bases: 7. CDR3 bases: TGCAGTGCTGCGTCCGGGACAGGGGGGACTGAAGCTTTCTTT. It specifies CSAASGTGGTEAFF.

The table lists this clonotype with many counts. V usage is TRBV25-1 and J usage is TRBJ2-1; 9 bases are a match to TRBD1. The V and J ends lost 4 bases and 0 bases, in that order; junction bases with no gene match: 7. Looked up from germline, CDR1 is MGHDK and CDR2 is SYGVNS. The CDR3 has 17 residues. The CDR3 DNA reads TGTGCCAGCAGTGGTCTGAAGGGACAGGGCTCCTACAATGAGCAGTTCTTC. It encodes CASSGLKGQGSYNEQFF.